The entry that follows covers one T cell receptor (beta chain) sequence. The antigen is unknown. This sample was taken from a study of CD8+ T cells in alopecia areata. Broader study findings: Higher clonality and more expanded CD8+ clones appeared in lesional than normal scalp.

RNA extraction was followed by reverse transcription into cDNA, which acted as the sequencing template. Using immunoSEQ multiplex PCR, the repertoire was profiled, and TCRdb retains in-frame clones only, with some absent. This table holds 65,000 to 100,000 clones, roughly 51% found once. The CDR3 has 14 amino acids. V was clipped by 3 bases and J by 3 bases, with 11 bases between them. The germline V gene has CDR1 MGHRA and CDR2 YSYEKL. The rearrangement uses TRBV4-1 and TRBJ1-2; possibly TRBD1 for D (5 bases). The sequence was obtained from a human donor with alopecia areata. Sequencing used NKG2D-high CD8+ T cells sorted from blood. For the CDR3, the DNA is TGCGCCAGCAGCCAGAGTCAGGGTGACTATGGCTACACCTTC. Encoded protein: CASSQSQGDYGYTF.